This T cell receptor beta chain was identified during a study of identical twins. As regards this clonotype: One end of the junction fails to match germline, which may point to a read error.

CDR1 and CDR2 (germline): DFQATT, SNEGSKA (reference sequence). CDR3 size: 14 residues. Among all donors, each was a healthy Caucasian. Each CDR3 protein is one row after TCRdb ran MiXCR on the 5' RACE reads. The sample holds 1.5 million to 2 million distinct CDR3 sequences, about 30% seen once. This TCR came from a newborn girl in good health. Sequences were obtained from cord blood. The chain links TRBV20-1 to TRBJ1-4, with a weak D call TRBD1 (6 bases). CDR3 amino acids: CSASRTAGNVKLFF. For the CDR3, the DNA is TGCAGTGCTAGCCGGACAGCCGGCAATGTAAAACTGTTTTTT.